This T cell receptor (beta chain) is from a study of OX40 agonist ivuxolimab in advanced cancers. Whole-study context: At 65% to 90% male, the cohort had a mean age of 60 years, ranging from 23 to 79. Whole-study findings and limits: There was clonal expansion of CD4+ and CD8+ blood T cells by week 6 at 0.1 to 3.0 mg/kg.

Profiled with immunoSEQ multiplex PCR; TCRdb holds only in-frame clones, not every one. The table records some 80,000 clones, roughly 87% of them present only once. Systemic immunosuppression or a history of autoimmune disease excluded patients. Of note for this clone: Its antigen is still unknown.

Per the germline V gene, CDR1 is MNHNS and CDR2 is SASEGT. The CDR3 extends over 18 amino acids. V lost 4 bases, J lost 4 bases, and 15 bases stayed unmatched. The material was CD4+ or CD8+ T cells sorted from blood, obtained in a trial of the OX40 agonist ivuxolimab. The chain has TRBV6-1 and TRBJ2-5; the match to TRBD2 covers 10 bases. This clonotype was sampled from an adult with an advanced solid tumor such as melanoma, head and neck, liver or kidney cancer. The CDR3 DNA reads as TGTGCCAGCAGTGTAGGTGCTAGCGGGGGAGGGAGGGCAGAGACCCAGTACTTC. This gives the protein CASSVGASGGGRAETQYF.